The 8 T cell receptor beta chains below come from one sample, sequenced in a study of blood T cells in healthy people across ages. PCR was performed a second time for 7 to 11 cycles using a sample-barcoded 5' primer and a J-beta primer mix. MiXCR, run by TCRdb on the 5' RACE reads, gives a single entry per CDR3 protein. The sample yields 1.5 million to 2 million distinct CDR3 sequences, 35% to 50% seen once. Sequencing was done on a sample of blood. These receptors all stem from a human donor in good health.

The rearrangement uses TRBV15 and TRBJ2-5, with D tentatively TRBD1 (6 bases). This CDR3 region has 15 residues. Trimming took off 0 bases at V and 1 base at J, with 9 bases between the two ends. In germline, CDR1 is LNHNV, CDR2 YYDKDF (reference sequence). In DNA form, the CDR3 reads TGTGCCACCAGCAGAGACAGGGGTTTCCAAGAGACCCAGTACTTC. It translates to CATSRDRGFQETQYF.

The rearrangement joins TRBV20-1 to TRBJ2-1, with D possibly TRBD1 on 6 matching bases. The germline V gene has CDR1 DFQATT and CDR2 SNEGSKA (reference sequence). CDR3 length: 13 residues. Trimming cost V 4 bases and J 2 bases, with 9 bases left between them. CDR3 sequence (DNA): TGCAGTGCTATTACAGGGACCTACAATGAGCAGTTCTTC. This codes for CSAITGTYNEQFF.

This clonotype came up a few times. The chain links TRBV20-1 to TRBJ2-1; TRBD2 aligns across 12 bases. Trimming at V came to 5 bases and at J to 10 bases, leaving 9 bases not matched to a gene. Per the germline V gene, CDR1 is DFQATT and CDR2 is SNEGSKA (reference sequence). The length of the CDR3 is 14 residues. The CDR3 nucleotides are TGCAGTGCTTTGGCTAGCGGGGGGGACGGCGAGCAGTTCTTC. Translating gives CSALASGGDGEQFF.

This rearrangement joins TRBV4-2 to TRBJ2-7; the D is unclear. Trimming stripped 1 base from V and 4 bases from J, with 8 bases between. The CDR3 length is 13 residues. From germline, CDR1 is LGHNA and CDR2 YNFKEQ. CDR3 bases: TGTGCCAGCAGCCAAGCCTCACTTTACGAGCAGTACTTC. Residues: CASSQASLYEQYF.

V gene TRBV20-1 combines with J gene TRBJ2-3; 10 positions agree with TRBD2. Per the germline V gene, CDR1 is DFQATT and CDR2 is SNEGSKA (reference sequence). This CDR3 spans 14 amino acids. After removal of 1 base from V and 3 bases from J, the junction contained 1 base not matched to a gene. The CDR3 loop reads CSARVAGGTDTQYF. In DNA form, the CDR3 reads TGCAGTGCTAGAGTAGCGGGGGGAACAGATACGCAGTATTTT.

V is TRBV7-9 and J is TRBJ2-4; D unclear. V was trimmed by 1 base and J by 7 bases, leaving 14 bases between them. The CDR3 extends over 15 amino acids. CDR1 is SEHNR and CDR2 is FQNEAQ in the germline V gene (reference sequence). CDR3 DNA: TGTGCCAGCAGCTTAGATTTTACGGAGTCGAACATTCAGTACTTC. Amino acids: CASSLDFTESNIQYF.

CDR3 residues: CASNELDRWETQYF. DNA for the CDR3: TGTGCCAGCAACGAACTGGACAGATGGGAGACCCAGTACTTC. This sequence joins TRBV28 and TRBJ2-5; tentatively, D is TRBD1 (6 bases). This CDR3 is built from 14 residues. Germline V CDR1 and CDR2: MDHEN, SYDVKM. Trimming pared 7 bases from V and 5 bases from J, leaving 17 bases between.

The gene calls are TRBV5-1 and TRBJ1-5, with 7 bases lining up with TRBD1. Germline V gene sequence: CDR1 SGHRS, CDR2 YFSETQ. Trimming removed 0 bases from V and 4 bases from J; junction bases left unmatched: 4. The CDR3 sequence is 15 residues long. In DNA form, the CDR3 reads TGCGCCAGCAGCTTGGCCCCGGGACAGAATCAGCCCCAGCATTTT. It yields the protein CASSLAPGQNQPQHF. Using reference TRBV5-1 and TRBJ1-5 for the parts outside the CDR3, the full variable domain is KAGVTQTPRYLIKTRGQQVTLSCSPISGHRSVSWYQQTPGQGLQFLFEYFSETQRNKGNFPGRFSGRQFSNSRSEMNVSTLELGDSALYLCASSLAPGQNQPQHFGDGTRLSIL.